This T cell receptor (beta chain) came from a study of blood T cell repertoires in COVID-19. TCRdb's table, derived via immunoSEQ multiplex PCR, lists solely in-frame clones and lacks some. The table records about 45,000 clones, around 80% of them present only once. The clonotype comes from a human donor in a cohort sampled during active COVID-19. Sequenced: peripheral blood.

CDR3 in DNA: TGTGCCAGCAGCGACAGCAACCAAGAGACCCAGTACTTC. It yields the protein CASSDSNQETQYF. The chain joins TRBV7-3 to TRBJ2-5; D is perhaps TRBD1 (5 bases). Between the trimmed V and J ends, which lost 5 bases and 0 bases, there was a span of 7 bases. The CDR3 is 13 residues long. Germline loops: CDR1 SGHTA, CDR2 FQGTGA.